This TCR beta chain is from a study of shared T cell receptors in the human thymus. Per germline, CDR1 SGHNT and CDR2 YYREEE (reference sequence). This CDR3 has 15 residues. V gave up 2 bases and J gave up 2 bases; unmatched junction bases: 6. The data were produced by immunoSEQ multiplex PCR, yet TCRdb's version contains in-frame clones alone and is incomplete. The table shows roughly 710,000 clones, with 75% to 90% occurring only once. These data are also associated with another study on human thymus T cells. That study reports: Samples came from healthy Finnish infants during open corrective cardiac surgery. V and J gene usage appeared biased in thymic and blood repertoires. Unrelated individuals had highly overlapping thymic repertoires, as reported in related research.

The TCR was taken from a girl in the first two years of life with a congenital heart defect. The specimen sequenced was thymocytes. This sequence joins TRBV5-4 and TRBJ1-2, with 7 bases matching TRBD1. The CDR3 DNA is TGTGCCAGCAGCTTAAATACAGGGGCCAACTATGGCTACACCTTC. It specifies CASSLNTGANYGYTF.